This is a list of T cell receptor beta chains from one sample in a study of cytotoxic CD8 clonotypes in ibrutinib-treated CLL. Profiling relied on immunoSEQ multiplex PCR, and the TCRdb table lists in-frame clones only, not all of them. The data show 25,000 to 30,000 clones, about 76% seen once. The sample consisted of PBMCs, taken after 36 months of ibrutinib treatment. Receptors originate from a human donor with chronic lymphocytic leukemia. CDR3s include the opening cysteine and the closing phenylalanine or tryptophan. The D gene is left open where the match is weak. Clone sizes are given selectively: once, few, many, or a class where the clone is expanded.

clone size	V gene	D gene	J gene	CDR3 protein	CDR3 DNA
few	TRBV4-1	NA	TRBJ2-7	CASSQDSDREVYEQYF	TGCGCCAGCAGCCAAGATTCTGACAGGGAGGTCTACGAGCAGTACTTC
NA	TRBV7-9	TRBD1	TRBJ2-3	CASSLARQGSTDTQYF	TGTGCCAGCAGCTTAGCCCGACAGGGAAGCACAGATACGCAGTATTTT
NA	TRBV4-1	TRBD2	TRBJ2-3	CASSQDPSGGHTQYF	TGCGCCAGCAGCCAAGATCCTAGCGGGGGCCATACGCAGTATTTT
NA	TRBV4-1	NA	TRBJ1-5	CASSPGHLSNQPQHF	TGCGCCAGCAGCCCCGGACACCTTAGCAATCAGCCCCAGCATTTT
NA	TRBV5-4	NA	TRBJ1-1	CASSLRANTEAFF	TGTGCCAGCAGCTTGAGAGCGAACACTGAAGCTTTCTTT
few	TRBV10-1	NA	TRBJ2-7	CASSVPVLAPNSYEQYF	TGCGCCAGCAGTGTCCCCGTACTAGCTCCAAACTCCTACGAGCAGTACTTC
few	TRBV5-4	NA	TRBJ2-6	CASSSDWGGANVLTF	TGTGCCAGCAGCTCAGACTGGGGTGGGGCCAACGTCCTGACTTTC
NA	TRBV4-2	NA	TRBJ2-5	CASSQALAIQETQYF	TGTGCCAGCAGCCAAGCCCTAGCGATACAAGAGACCCAGTACTTC
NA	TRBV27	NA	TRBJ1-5	CASSLSPGRSRASNQPQHF	TGTGCCAGCAGTTTATCGCCAGGGCGTTCGAGGGCTAGCAATCAGCCCCAGCATTTT
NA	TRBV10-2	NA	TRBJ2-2	CASSESGQASAGELFF	TGCGCCAGCAGTGAGTCGGGGCAGGCAAGCGCCGGGGAGCTGTTTTTT
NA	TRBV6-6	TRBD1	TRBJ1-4	CASTLDRTNEKLFF	TGTGCCAGCACCCTGGACAGGACGAATGAAAAACTGTTTTTT
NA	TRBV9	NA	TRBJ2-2	CASSVAVAGENTGELFF	TGTGCCAGCAGCGTAGCCGTGGCAGGAGAGAACACCGGGGAGCTGTTTTTT
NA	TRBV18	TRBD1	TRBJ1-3	CASSPRAGTGISGNTIYF	TGTGCCAGCTCACCACGGGCCGGGACAGGGATCTCTGGAAACACCATATATTTT
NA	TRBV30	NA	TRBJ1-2	CAWSVPDLDSLYGYTF	TGTGCCTGGAGTGTACCCGACCTCGACAGCCTCTATGGCTACACCTTC
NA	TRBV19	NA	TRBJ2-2	CASSILGGGELFF	TGTGCCAGTAGTATACTTGGTGGGGGGGAGCTGTTTTTT
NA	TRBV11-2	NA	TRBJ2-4	CASSLRLQVGNIQYF	TGTGCCAGCAGCTTACGCCTCCAAGTTGGGAACATTCAGTACTTC
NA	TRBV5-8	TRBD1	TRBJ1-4	CASGRETGSEKLFF	TGTGCCAGCGGCCGGGAGACAGGGAGCGAAAAACTGTTTTTT
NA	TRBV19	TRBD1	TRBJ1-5	CASSIQPTGGLGQPQHF	TGTGCCAGTAGTATCCAACCGACAGGGGGTTTGGGTCAGCCCCAGCATTTT
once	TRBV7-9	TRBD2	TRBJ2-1	CASSPTSGEGKNEQFF	TGTGCCAGCAGCCCTACTAGCGGGGAGGGTAAGAATGAGCAGTTCTTC
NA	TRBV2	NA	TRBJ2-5	CASSQSWTEQETQYF	TGTGCCAGCAGTCAGTCCTGGACAGAGCAAGAGACCCAGTACTTC
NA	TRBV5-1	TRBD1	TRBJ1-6	CASSPRTGKSSYNSPLHF	TGCGCCAGCAGCCCCCGGACAGGGAAAAGCTCCTATAATTCACCCCTCCACTTT
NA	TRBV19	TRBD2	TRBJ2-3	CASSFGSSGGAGTDTQYF	TGTGCCAGTAGTTTCGGTTCTAGCGGGGGGGCTGGCACAGATACGCAGTATTTT
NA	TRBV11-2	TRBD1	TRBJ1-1	CASSLRDSGNTEAFF	TGTGCCAGCAGCCTCCGGGACAGCGGGAACACTGAAGCTTTCTTT
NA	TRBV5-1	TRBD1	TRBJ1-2	CASSATGGDYGYTF	TGCGCCAGCAGCGCGACAGGGGGTGACTATGGCTACACCTTC
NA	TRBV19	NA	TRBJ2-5	CASSRKGFTQETQYF	TGTGCCAGTAGTCGTAAGGGGTTCACCCAAGAGACCCAGTACTTC
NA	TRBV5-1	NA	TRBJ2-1	CASSLDQADYNEQFF	TGCGCCAGCAGCTTGGACCAAGCGGACTACAATGAGCAGTTCTTC
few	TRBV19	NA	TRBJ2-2	CASSLPNTGELFF	TGTGCCAGTAGCCTCCCGAACACCGGGGAGCTGTTTTTT
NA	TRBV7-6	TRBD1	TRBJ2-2	CASSLDRGAGELFF	TGTGCCAGCAGCTTAGACAGGGGGGCCGGGGAGCTGTTTTTT
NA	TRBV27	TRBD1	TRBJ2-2	CASSLSVIGTGRVGELFF	TGTGCCAGCAGTTTAAGTGTGATCGGGACAGGGAGGGTCGGGGAGCTGTTTTTT
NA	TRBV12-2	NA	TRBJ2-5	CASRLDHPDHPTVQETQYF	TGTGCAAGTCGCTTAGACCACCCGGACCACCCGACAGTCCAAGAGACCCAGTACTTC
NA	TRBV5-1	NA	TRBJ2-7	CASTHDSDSYEQYF	TGCGCCAGCACCCATGACAGCGACAGCTACGAGCAGTACTTC
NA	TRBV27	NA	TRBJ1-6	CASSHGRMVNSPLHF	TGTGCCAGCAGTCACGGCCGAATGGTGAATTCACCCCTCCACTTT
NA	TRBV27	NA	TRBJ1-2	CASSPSIPNNDGYTF	TGTGCCAGCAGTCCCTCTATTCCCAATAACGATGGCTACACCTTC
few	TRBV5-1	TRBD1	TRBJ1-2	CASSLGQANYGYTF	TGCGCCAGCAGCTTAGGACAGGCTAACTATGGCTACACCTTC
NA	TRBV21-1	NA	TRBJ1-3	CASSKPLTAGNTIYF	TGTGCCAGCAGCAAACCCCTGACAGCTGGAAACACCATATATTTT
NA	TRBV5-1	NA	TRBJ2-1	CASSVRRDSQDYNEQFF	TGCGCCAGCAGCGTCCGCCGGGACTCCCAAGATTACAATGAGCAGTTCTTC
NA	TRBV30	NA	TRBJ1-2	CAWSVPGWDYGYTF	TGTGCCTGGAGTGTACCAGGGTGGGACTATGGCTACACCTTC
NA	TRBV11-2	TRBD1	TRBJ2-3	CASSTATGFKGTDTQYF	TGTGCCAGCAGCACAGCGACAGGGTTTAAAGGCACAGATACGCAGTATTTT
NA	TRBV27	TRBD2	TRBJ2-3	CASSVGLGAPDTQYF	TGTGCCAGCAGCGTTGGACTAGGGGCACCAGATACGCAGTATTTT
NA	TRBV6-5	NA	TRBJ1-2	CASSYSGDGYTF	TGTGCCAGCAGTTACTCTGGGGATGGCTACACCTTC
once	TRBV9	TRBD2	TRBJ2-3	CASSFTSGAQDTQYF	TGTGCCAGCAGTTTTACTAGCGGGGCCCAGGATACGCAGTATTTT
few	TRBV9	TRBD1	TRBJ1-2	CASSDGTGGFYGYTF	TGTGCCAGCAGCGACGGGACAGGGGGCTTCTATGGCTACACCTTC
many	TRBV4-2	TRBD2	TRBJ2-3	CASSQDSGGGAGGGDTQYF	TGTGCCAGCAGCCAAGATAGTGGCGGGGGGGCCGGGGGAGGAGATACGCAGTATTTT
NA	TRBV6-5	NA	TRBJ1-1	CASSFFWNTEAFF	TGTGCCAGCAGCTTCTTTTGGAACACTGAAGCTTTCTTT
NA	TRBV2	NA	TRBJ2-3	CASSEGGGLTDTQYF	TGTGCCAGCAGTGAAGGGGGGGGGCTCACAGATACGCAGTATTTT
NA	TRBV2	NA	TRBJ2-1	CASSEGGGPYNEQFF	TGTGCCAGCAGTGAAGGAGGGGGTCCGTACAATGAGCAGTTCTTC